This TCR beta chain was profiled in a study of patients and donors after allogeneic stem cell transplantation. TCRdb analysed the RT-PCR reads with MiXCR anew, one entry per CDR3 protein. The table shows 410,000 or so distinct CDR3 sequences, with approximately 16% occurring only once. V lost 4 bases and J lost 4, with 13 bases in between. The CDR3 length is 13 residues. Germline CDR1 and CDR2: GTSNPN and SVGIG (reference sequence). The source material was blood, either unsorted or a sorted T cell fraction (not recorded which). The sequence was obtained from a human donor who was either an allogeneic HSCT recipient or a stem cell or donor lymphocyte infusion donor (not recorded which). It is not recorded whose cells these are; they may come from a transplant donor. The genes are TRBV30 and TRBJ1-2; no firm D call. The CDR3 bases are TGTGCCTGGATCGCAGACGGAATCTATGGCTACACCTTC. It translates to CAWIADGIYGYTF. The variable domain in full, completed from reference TRBV30 and TRBJ1-2, reads SQTIHQWPATLVQPVGSPLSLECTVEGTSNPNLYWYRQAAGRGLQLLFYSVGIGQISSEVPQNLSASRPQDRQFILSSKKLLLSDSGFYLCAWIADGIYGYTFGSGTRLTVV.